The clone carrying this T cell receptor beta chain occurred a few times. What it binds is not known. This sample was included in a study of beta chain features in type 1 diabetes. Broader study findings: Moderately but significantly shorter TCRB CDR3s were found in Type 1 diabetes patients in all four CD4+ subsets.

Of the isolated RNA, all was reverse transcribed, and so the sequenced material was expressed TCRB transcripts. Clones were sequenced by immunoSEQ multiplex PCR, and TCRdb holds only the in-frame ones, with some missing. This repertoire shows fewer than 450,000 clones, about 13% found once; its top ten account for 0.015%. The germline V gene encodes CDR1 SGHTA and CDR2 FQGNSA. Trimming stripped 4 bases from V and 3 bases from J, with 4 bases between. The CDR3 consists of 12 residues. This rearrangement joins TRBV7-2 to TRBJ2-1; D is uncertain. What was sequenced was naive CD4+ T cells from blood. This TCR came from a woman between 18 and 29 years old with type 1 diabetes. Written as DNA, the CDR3 is TGTGCCAGCAGCTACAACTACAATGAGCAGTTCTTC. Protein: CASSYNYNEQFF. Together with reference TRBV7-2 and TRBJ2-1, the CDR3 gives the full variable domain: GAGVSQSPSNKVTEKGKDVELRCDPISGHTALYWYRQSLGQGLEFLIYFQGNSAPDKSGLPSDRFSAERTGGSVSTLTIQRTQQEDSAVYLCASSYNYNEQFFGPGTRLTVL.